One sample yielded the 24 T cell receptor beta chains listed below, sequenced in a study of blood T cell repertoires in COVID-19. Here immunoSEQ multiplex PCR was the method, and the copy in TCRdb shows in-frame clones only, minus some. The profile shows about 330,000 clones, roughly 87% of them singletons. The specimen was peripheral blood. These receptors were taken from a young man with COVID-19, enrolled during active disease.

The chain is built from TRBV19 and TRBJ2-2; a weak D match, TRBD2 (5 bases). This CDR3 has 12 residues. V was trimmed by 1 base and J by 9 bases, leaving 6 bases between them. In germline, CDR1 is LNHDA, CDR2 SQIVND (reference sequence). The CDR3 reads CASSIGGRELFF. The CDR3 coding sequence is TGTGCCAGTAGTATAGGAGGGAGGGAGCTGTTTTTT.

V is TRBV4-1 and J is TRBJ2-1; possible D gene TRBD1, 5 bases. The germline V and J ends were trimmed by 1 base and 8 bases, with 12 bases remaining between them. The CDR3 has 14 residues. The germline CDR1 and CDR2 sequences are MGHRA and YSYEKL. CDR3 nucleotide sequence: TGCGCCAGCAGCCAAGCGTCAGGGCCAGATGAGCAGTTCTTC. This translates into CASSQASGPDEQFF.

The gene calls are TRBV6-2 or TRBV6-3 and TRBJ2-3; TRBD2 matches 10 bases. Germline V gene sequence: CDR1 MNHEY, CDR2 SVGEGT. The CDR3 contains 16 residues. V lost 5 bases to trimming and J lost 2 bases; unmatched junction nucleotides: 7. In DNA, the CDR3 is TGTGCCAGCAGTAGAACTCTAGCGGGGGACACAGATACGCAGTATTTT. Amino acid sequence: CASSRTLAGDTDTQYF.

V and J are TRBV4-1 and TRBJ2-7; TRBD1 aligns across 10 bases. This CDR3 is built from 13 residues. Germline values: CDR1 MGHRA, CDR2 YSYEKL. The J segment lost 4 bases and the V segment lost 5 bases, leaving 2 bases of the junction unmatched. The CDR3 region has the DNA TGCGCCAGCAGCTCGGGACAGGGGTACGAGCAGTACTTC. It specifies CASSSGQGYEQYF.

The V call is TRBV2, the J call TRBJ1-4, with D unresolved. The germline V and J ends were trimmed by 7 bases and 11 bases, with 11 bases remaining between them. CDR3 length: 11 residues. CDR1 is SNHLY and CDR2 is FYNNEI in the germline V gene. This CDR3 is CASTPGAKLFF. CDR3 nucleotides: TGTGCCAGCACCCCCGGTGCGAAACTGTTTTTT. Complete variable domain (other parts from reference TRBV2 and TRBJ1-4): EPEVTQTPSHQVTQMGQEVILRCVPISNHLYFYWYRQILGQKVEFLVSFYNNEISEKSEIFDDQFSVERPDGSNFTLKIRSTKLEDSAMYFCASTPGAKLFFGSGTQLSVL.

The V and J genes are TRBV12-3 or TRBV12-4 and TRBJ2-2; D is ambiguous. This CDR3 is built from 13 residues. V lost 6 bases, J lost 1 base, and 6 bases lay in between. For the CDR3, the DNA is TGTGCCAGCAGGTCAGAGAACACCGGGGAGCTGTTTTTT. As protein: CASRSENTGELFF.

This chain's CDR3 is CASRVGDRAAGELFF. CDR3 nucleotides: TGTGCCAGCAGGGTCGGCGACAGGGCGGCCGGGGAGCTGTTTTTT. The chain employs TRBV9 and TRBJ2-2, with 7 bases matching TRBD1. The germline gives CDR1 SGDLS, CDR2 YYNGEE. V trimming: 5 bases; J trimming: 6 bases; junction bases outside the gene matches: 10. This CDR3 has 15 amino acids.

The V and J genes are TRBV4-2 and TRBJ2-7, with 8 bases fitting TRBD1. Germline V gene lookup returns CDR1 LGHNA and CDR2 YNFKEQ. Trimming at V came to 1 base and at J to 5 bases, leaving 7 bases not matched to a gene. The CDR3 is made up of 15 amino acids. In DNA form, the CDR3 reads TGTGCCAGCAGCCAAGCCCTCGGACAGGGCAACGAGCAGTACTTC. Protein sequence: CASSQALGQGNEQYF.

The J gene is TRBJ1-1, the V gene TRBV6-5; perhaps TRBD1 as D (5 bases). The germline CDR1 and CDR2 sequences are MNHEY and SVGAGI. V lost 8 bases and J lost 5, with 18 bases in between. The CDR3 is made up of 14 amino acids. This CDR3 is CASGLGGSETEAFF. In DNA form, the CDR3 reads TGTGCCAGCGGACTTGGGGGGAGTGAGACTGAAGCTTTCTTT.

This clone appeared a few times. The gene calls are TRBV6-5 and TRBJ2-3; a weak D match, TRBD2 (5 bases). From germline, CDR1 is MNHEY and CDR2 SVGAGI. V dropped 3 bases and J dropped 5 bases, with 18 bases sitting between them. The CDR3 consists of 16 residues. This CDR3 reads CASSYWAARAQDTQYF. For the CDR3, the DNA is TGTGCCAGCAGTTATTGGGCCGCGAGGGCTCAAGATACGCAGTATTTT.

CDR3: CASSVAQGTGSEKLFF. In DNA form, the CDR3 reads TGTGCCAGCAGCGTAGCTCAAGGGACAGGGAGCGAAAAACTGTTTTTT. The rearrangement joins TRBV9 to TRBJ1-4, with 9 nucleotides matching TRBD1. The CDR3 is made up of 16 amino acids. With V trimmed by 0 bases and J by 8 bases, 8 bases remained unmatched. Germline CDR1 SGDLS, CDR2 YYNGEE.

The chain couples TRBV10-2 to TRBJ1-1; 9 positions agree with TRBD1. The V gene's germline CDR1 is WSHSY and CDR2 SAAADI. V shed 6 bases and J 4 bases; nucleotides not matched to a gene: 6. The CDR3 contains 14 residues. The CDR3 protein is CASRTGGAATEAFF. In DNA form, the CDR3 reads TGCGCCAGCAGAACAGGGGGCGCGGCCACTGAAGCTTTCTTT.

J is TRBJ2-3 and V is TRBV7-3; D is uncertain. Germline V gene data show CDR1 as SGHTA and CDR2 as FQGTGA. CDR3 length: 13 residues. Trimming left V 2 bases short and J 3 bases short, with 6 bases between. The CDR3 loop is CASSLLQTDTQYF. CDR3 sequence (DNA): TGTGCCAGCAGCTTACTACAGACAGATACGCAGTATTTT.

The V and J genes are TRBV12-3 or TRBV12-4 and TRBJ2-3; D not resolved. V shed 3 bases and J shed 4 bases, with 2 bases lying between them. This CDR3 comprises 11 residues. In DNA, the CDR3 is TGTGCCAGCAGTTTCGCAGATACGCAGTATTTT. Translating it yields CASSFADTQYF.

The V and J genes are TRBV30 and TRBJ1-5; 9 positions match TRBD1. With V trimmed by 2 bases and J by 4 bases, 9 bases remained unmatched. The CDR3 contains 16 residues. Per the germline V gene, CDR1 is GTSNPN and CDR2 is SVGIG (reference sequence). The CDR3 DNA reads TGTGCCTGGAGTTTACACCGGGACAGGGATAATCAGCCCCAGCATTTT. As protein: CAWSLHRDRDNQPQHF.

The chain carries TRBV12-5 and TRBJ1-1, with TRBD1 matching 12 bases. CDR1 and CDR2 from the germline V gene are LGHNT and FRNRAP. The CDR3 extends over 18 amino acids. With 3 bases clipped from V and 5 bases from J, the junction kept 13 bases outside the gene matches. The CDR3 loop is CASGFGTGGSVGWTEAFF. The CDR3 coding sequence is TGTGCTAGTGGTTTCGGGACAGGGGGCTCGGTGGGTTGGACTGAAGCTTTCTTT.

The rearrangement joins TRBV7-2 to TRBJ2-6; 7 bases line up with TRBD1. CDR3 length: 18 residues. V lost 3 bases and J lost 0; bases outside the gene matches: 8. Germline loops: CDR1 SGHTA, CDR2 FQGNSA. CDR3 loop: CASSLGRTGSSGANVLTF. In DNA form, the CDR3 reads TGTGCCAGCAGCTTGGGAAGGACAGGAAGCTCTGGGGCCAACGTCCTGACTTTC.

This sequence joins TRBV20-1 and TRBJ2-1, with a possible D match to TRBD1 (5 bases). The germline V and J ends were trimmed by 4 bases and 9 bases, with 7 bases remaining between them. Germline-derived CDR1 and CDR2 are DFQATT and SNEGSKA (reference sequence). CDR3 length equals 10 residues. The CDR3 DNA is TGCAGTGCTACAGGGCCTGAGCAGTTCTTC. Translated, it gives CSATGPEQFF.

This clone was seen more than once but under ten times. This chain uses TRBV5-1 with TRBJ2-7; D remains ambiguous. The V end lost 0 bases, the J end lost 0 bases, and 7 bases lay between the germline ends. The CDR3 is 14 residues long. Germline CDR1 SGHRS, CDR2 YFSETQ. The CDR3 loop is CASSLDSSSYEQYF. Written as DNA, the CDR3 is TGCGCCAGCAGCTTGGACAGCTCCTCCTACGAGCAGTACTTC.

This clone showed up just once. The rearrangement uses TRBV7-9 and TRBJ2-7; D is perhaps TRBD1 (5 bases). The CDR3 is 16 residues long. Per germline, CDR1 SEHNR and CDR2 FQNEAQ (reference sequence). The V gene lost 1 base and the J gene lost 2 bases, with 15 bases spanning the gap. The CDR3 loop is CASSLVRASEPYEQYF. The DNA for the CDR3 is TGTGCCAGCAGCTTAGTCAGGGCGAGTGAGCCCTACGAGCAGTACTTC.

The chain has TRBV5-5 and TRBJ2-5, with unresolved D. Per the germline V gene, CDR1 is SGHKS and CDR2 is YYEKEE (reference sequence). The CDR3 is made up of 13 amino acids. V lost 1 base and J lost 2, with 6 bases in between. The CDR3 region has the DNA TGTGCCAGCAGCTTGAGCGAGCAAGAGACCCAGTACTTC. Protein sequence: CASSLSEQETQYF.

The chain uses TRBV6-2 or TRBV6-3 and TRBJ2-7; tentatively, D is TRBD1 (5 bases). V was cut by 2 bases and J by 2 bases, with 10 bases left in between. The CDR3 is 14 amino acids. CDR1 and CDR2 (germline): MNHEY, SVGEGT. CDR3 protein: CASSYLPGPYEQYF. DNA for the CDR3: TGTGCCAGCAGTTACCTTCCAGGGCCCTACGAGCAGTACTTC.

This chain links TRBV4-1 with TRBJ1-2, with 7 bases aligning to TRBD1. The CDR3 covers 15 residues. Germline V lookup: CDR1 MGHRA, CDR2 YSYEKL. J lost 4 bases, V lost 1 base, and 6 bases had no gene match. The CDR3 DNA is TGCGCCAGCAGCCAAGGACAGGGAAGTAGCTATGGCTACACCTTC. This codes for CASSQGQGSSYGYTF.

This chain connects TRBV7-9 to TRBJ2-2; 10 bases map to TRBD1. With V trimmed by 5 bases and J by 6 bases, 9 bases remained unmatched. Germline V gene data show CDR1 as SEHNR and CDR2 as FQNEAQ (reference sequence). This CDR3 has 16 amino acids. The CDR3 coding sequence is TGTGCCAGCAGCCCCCCGGGACAGGGGCGAGCCGGGGAGCTGTTTTTT. Translated: CASSPPGQGRAGELFF.